There are many counts of the clone carrying this TCR beta chain. Antigen unknown. The entry originates in a study of blood T cells in healthy people across ages. The study, taken as a whole, reports: The recorded TCR beta diversity per million T cells decreased in a roughly linear manner with age.

The use of a sample-barcoded 5' primer and a J-beta primer mix characterized a second PCR of roughly 7 to 11 cycles. The template-switch adaptor was a 5' adaptor with 12 random nucleotides. It tagged each cDNA molecule. All samples gave at least 2.5 million CDR3-containing paired-end reads. MiXCR, applied by TCRdb to the 5' RACE reads, yields one record per CDR3 protein. This sample has more than 900,000 distinct CDR3 sequences, with almost 30% found just once. The CDR3 sequence is 12 residues long. Germline CDR1 is KGHSH and CDR2 is LQKENI. V was trimmed by 3 bases and J by 3 bases, leaving 5 bases between them. A minimum of 5 micrograms of total RNA was extracted per sample. The same data also went into a second study, on T cells of mothers and their children.

The sequence derives from a woman between 35 and 50 years old in good health. This chain links TRBV18 with TRBJ1-2; D not resolved. Sequencing input: blood. As DNA, the CDR3 is TGTGCCAGCTCACCGGAGGACTATGGCTACACCTTC. It translates to CASSPEDYGYTF.